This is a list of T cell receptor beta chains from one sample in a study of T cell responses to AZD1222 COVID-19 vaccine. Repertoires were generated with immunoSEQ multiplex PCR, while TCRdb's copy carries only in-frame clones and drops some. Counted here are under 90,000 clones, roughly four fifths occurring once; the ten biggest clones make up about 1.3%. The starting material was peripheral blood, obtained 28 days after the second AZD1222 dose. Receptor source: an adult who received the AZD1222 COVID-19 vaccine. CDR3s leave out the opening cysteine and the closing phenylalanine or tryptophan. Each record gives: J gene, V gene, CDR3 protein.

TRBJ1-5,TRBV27,ASSFSGDRYYSNQPQH
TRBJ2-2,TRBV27,ASSRQGNTGELF
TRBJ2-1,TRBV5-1,ASSLVTSGVNEQF
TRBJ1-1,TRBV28,ASLENTEAF
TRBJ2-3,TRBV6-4,ASSVASGRRTDTQY
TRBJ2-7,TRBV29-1,SVLQGGSGEQY
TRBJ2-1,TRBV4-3,ASSPYRAGANEQF
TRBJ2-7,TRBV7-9,ASSWTSGIDRYEQY
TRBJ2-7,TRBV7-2,ASSLIRVGIYEQY
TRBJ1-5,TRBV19,ASRNQGVGNQPQH
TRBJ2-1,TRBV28,ASSLDRAMKNEQF
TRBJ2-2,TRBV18,ASSPQGPLRDTGELF
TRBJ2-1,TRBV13,ASSLGDRVYNEQF
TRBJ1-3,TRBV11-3,ASSFGTVGNTIY
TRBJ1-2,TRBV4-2,ASSQEGQGANYGYT
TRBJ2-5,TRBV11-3,ASSYSSAGQETQY
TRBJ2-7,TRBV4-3,ASSQDRHTYEQY
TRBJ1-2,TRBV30,AWSVGRGHYGYT
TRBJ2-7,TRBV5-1,ASNLNGDYEQY
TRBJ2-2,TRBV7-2,ASSFRRSGWELF
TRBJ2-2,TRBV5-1,ASSLRDQSTGELF
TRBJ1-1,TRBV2,ASTGHANTEAF
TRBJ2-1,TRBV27,ASTPPPAGAYNEQF
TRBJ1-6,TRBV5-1,ASSLVTGYSPLH
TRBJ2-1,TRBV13,ASSPGRAYPNNEQF
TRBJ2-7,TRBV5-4,ASSLGLAGGYYEQY
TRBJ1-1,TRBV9,ASSETGQETEAF
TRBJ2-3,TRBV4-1,ASSQQQVPTDTQY
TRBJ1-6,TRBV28,ASSYGQGPSYNSPLH
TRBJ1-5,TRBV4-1,ASSHDEHQPQH
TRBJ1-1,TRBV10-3,AISESNSWEAF
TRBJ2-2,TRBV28,ASSPTGLAATGELF
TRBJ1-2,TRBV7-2,ASSPGQLNAYGYT
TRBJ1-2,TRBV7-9,ASSLTGWGDYGYT
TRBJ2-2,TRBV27,VTAVLAVNTGELF
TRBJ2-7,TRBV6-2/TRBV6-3,ASSPPTSSYEQY
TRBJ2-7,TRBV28,ASSFIGLYEQY